Listed here are 9 T cell receptor beta chains from one sample, sequenced in a study of T cell responses to AZD1222 COVID-19 vaccine. This table comes from immunoSEQ multiplex PCR, and its TCRdb copy is limited to in-frame clones, with some not included. The sample shows 95,000 to 100,000 clones, more than 80% of them seen only once. The material was peripheral blood, obtained on day 0 of AZD1222 vaccination. These receptor sequences come from an adult in good health.

The table lists this clone with a count of one. The V and J genes are TRBV5-8 and TRBJ1-2; D gene ambiguous. Germline V gene data show CDR1 as SGHTS and CDR2 as YDEGEE. This CDR3 spans 14 amino acids. The ends were cut back, 4 bases at V and 4 bases at J, with 14 bases in the middle. In DNA form, the CDR3 reads TGTGCCAGCAGCAACAACCCGAGTCTCTATGGCTACACCTTC. Encoded protein: CASSNNPSLYGYTF.

V is TRBV18 and J is TRBJ1-2; the D gene is possibly TRBD1 (5 bases). The CDR3 spans 14 residues. The germline V gene encodes CDR1 KGHSH and CDR2 LQKENI. V was pared by 3 bases and J by 4 bases, with 12 bases between. CDR3 sequence reads: CASSPQGYSYGYTF. CDR3 nucleotide sequence: TGTGCCAGCTCACCCCAGGGTTACTCCTATGGCTACACCTTC.

This clone was observed a handful of times. V is TRBV6-5 and J is TRBJ2-5; TRBD1 matches 9 bases. The CDR3 has 12 amino acids. The V and J ends lost 10 bases and 4 bases, in that order; junction bases with no gene match: 4. In germline, CDR1 is MNHEY, CDR2 SVGAGI. CDR3 sequence reads: CANRGLGETQYF. The CDR3 nucleotides are TGTGCCAACAGGGGGCTCGGAGAGACCCAGTACTTC.

The chain combines TRBV10-3 with TRBJ2-7; 8 positions agree with TRBD1. The germline gives CDR1 ENHRY, CDR2 SYGVKD. The CDR3 spans 16 residues. The J segment lost 2 bases and the V segment lost 6 bases, leaving 12 bases of the junction unmatched. The CDR3 region has the DNA TGTGCCATCAGCGACATCACTCGGGACAGGACCTACGAGCAGTACTTC. It encodes CAISDITRDRTYEQYF.

The chain has TRBV2 and TRBJ1-5; tentative D call: TRBD1 (6 bases). With 6 bases removed from V and 6 bases from J, the gap between germline ends came to 9 bases. Germline V gene data show CDR1 as SNHLY and CDR2 as FYNNEI. The length of the CDR3 is 12 residues. CDR3 DNA: TGTGCCAGCAGGCAGGGGATTCAGCCCCAGCATTTT. It yields the protein CASRQGIQPQHF. The whole variable domain, filled in from reference TRBV2 and TRBJ1-5, reads EPEVTQTPSHQVTQMGQEVILRCVPISNHLYFYWYRQILGQKVEFLVSFYNNEISEKSEIFDDQFSVERPDGSNFTLKIRSTKLEDSAMYFCASRQGIQPQHFGDGTRLSIL.

The V and J genes are TRBV18 and TRBJ1-1; 8 positions match TRBD1. The CDR3 length is 16 residues. V shed 5 bases, J shed 3 bases, and the junction held 11 bases outside the gene matches. In germline, CDR1 is KGHSH, CDR2 LQKENI. CDR3 in DNA: TGTGCCAGCTCATCAGTAATTAACAGGGGGGACACTGAAGCTTTCTTT. Residues: CASSSVINRGDTEAFF.

This clone was seen a single time. The chain uses TRBV19 and TRBJ1-5; 10 nucleotides match TRBD1. The CDR3 contains 14 residues. Germline trimming cut 7 bases from V and 4 bases from J; bases unmatched to any gene: 4. The germline V gene has CDR1 LNHDA and CDR2 SQIVND (reference sequence). The CDR3 protein is CASNRDRGNQPQHF. DNA of the CDR3: TGTGCCAGTAACCGGGACAGGGGAAATCAGCCCCAGCATTTT.

The gene calls are TRBV29-1 and TRBJ2-3; possibly TRBD1 for D (6 bases). The CDR3 runs to 14 residues. The V and J ends lost 4 bases and 2 bases respectively, with 13 bases between them. CDR1 SQVTM and CDR2 ANQGSEA come from the germline V gene. Written as DNA, the CDR3 is TGCAGCGTTGCTGGGACACCTTTCACAGATACGCAGTATTTT. Encoded protein: CSVAGTPFTDTQYF.

The chain carries TRBV7-8 and TRBJ1-1; weak D call: TRBD1 (5 bases). This CDR3 is built from 16 residues. The V and J ends lost 1 base and 5 bases respectively, with 17 bases between them. CDR1 SGHVS and CDR2 FQNEAQ come from the germline V gene. The CDR3 is CASSLVAGRGATEAFF. The CDR3 DNA is TGTGCCAGCAGCTTAGTGGCCGGGAGAGGGGCTACTGAAGCTTTCTTT.